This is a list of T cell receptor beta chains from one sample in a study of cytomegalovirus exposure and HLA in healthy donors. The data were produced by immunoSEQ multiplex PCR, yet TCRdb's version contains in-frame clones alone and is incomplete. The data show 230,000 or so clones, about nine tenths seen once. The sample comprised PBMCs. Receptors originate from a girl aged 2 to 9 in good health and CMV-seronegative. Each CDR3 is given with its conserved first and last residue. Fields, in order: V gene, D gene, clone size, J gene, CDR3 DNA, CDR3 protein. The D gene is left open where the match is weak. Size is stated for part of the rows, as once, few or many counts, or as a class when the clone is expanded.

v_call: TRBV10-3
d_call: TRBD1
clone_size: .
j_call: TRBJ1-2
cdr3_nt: TGTGCCATCAGTAGGGACAGGGCGGGGGAAGGCTACACCTTC
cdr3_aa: CAISRDRAGEGYTF

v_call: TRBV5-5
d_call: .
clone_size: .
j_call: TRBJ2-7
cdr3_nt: TGTGCCAGCAGCTTGGGGACAGGACTATACGAGCAGTACTTC
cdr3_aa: CASSLGTGLYEQYF

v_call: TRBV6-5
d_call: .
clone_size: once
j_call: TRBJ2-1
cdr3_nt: TGTGCCAGCAGTTACCAGGGGGGCTACAATGAGCAGTTCTTC
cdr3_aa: CASSYQGGYNEQFF

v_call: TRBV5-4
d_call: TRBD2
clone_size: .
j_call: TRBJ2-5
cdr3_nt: TGTGCCAGCAGCTTGATGGCTAGCGGGGGGGCGAGCCAAGAGACCCAGTACTTC
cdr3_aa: CASSLMASGGASQETQYF

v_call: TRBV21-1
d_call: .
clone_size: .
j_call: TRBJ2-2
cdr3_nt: TGTGCCAACCTACCCAGGCCAGGGGAAAACACCGGGGAGCTGTTTTTT
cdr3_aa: CANLPRPGENTGELFF

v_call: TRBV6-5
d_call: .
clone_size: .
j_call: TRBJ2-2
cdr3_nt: TGTGCCAGCAGTCTCCAGGGGTCCGGGGAGCTGTTTTTT
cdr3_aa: CASSLQGSGELFF

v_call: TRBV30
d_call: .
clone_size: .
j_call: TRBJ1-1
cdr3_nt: TGTGCCTGGAGCAAACAGGGTGCGAACACTGAAGCTTTCTTT
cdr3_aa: CAWSKQGANTEAFF

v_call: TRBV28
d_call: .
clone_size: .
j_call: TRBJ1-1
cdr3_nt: TGTGCCAGCAGTCCCCGTGTCGGTCTTGGCACTGAAGCTTTCTTT
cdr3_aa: CASSPRVGLGTEAFF

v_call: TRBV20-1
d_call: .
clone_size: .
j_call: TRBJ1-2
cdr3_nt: TGCAGTGCTAGTCCCGACTATGGCTACACCTTC
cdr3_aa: CSASPDYGYTF

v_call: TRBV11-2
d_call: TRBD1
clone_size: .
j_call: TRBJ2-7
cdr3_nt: TGTGCCAGCAGGTATACGGGACAGTTCTACGAGCAGTACTTC
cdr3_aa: CASRYTGQFYEQYF

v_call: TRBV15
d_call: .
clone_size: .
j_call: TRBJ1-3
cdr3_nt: TGTGCCACCAGCAGTGGAGAGCACAGGGTTTCTAGGTATACTGGAAACACCATATATTTT
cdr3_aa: CATSSGEHRVSRYTGNTIYF

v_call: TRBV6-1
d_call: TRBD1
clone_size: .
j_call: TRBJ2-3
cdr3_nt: TGTGCCAGCAGTGATTACGGCGAGGGGACAGGGACAGATACGCAGTATTTT
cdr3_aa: CASSDYGEGTGTDTQYF

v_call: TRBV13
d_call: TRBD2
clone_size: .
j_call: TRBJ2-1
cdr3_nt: TGTGCCAGCAGCTTTCCTAGCGGGGGCCCCCACAATGAGCAGTTCTTC
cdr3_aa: CASSFPSGGPHNEQFF

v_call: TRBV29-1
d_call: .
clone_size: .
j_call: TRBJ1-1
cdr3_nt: TGCAGCGTTTCCTCCGGGGGGCCCACTGAAGCTTTCTTT
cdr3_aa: CSVSSGGPTEAFF

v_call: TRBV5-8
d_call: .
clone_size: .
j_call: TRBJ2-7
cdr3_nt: TGTGCCAGCAGCCCCCTAGGGACTCAAGCATCCTACGAGCAGTACTTC
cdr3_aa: CASSPLGTQASYEQYF

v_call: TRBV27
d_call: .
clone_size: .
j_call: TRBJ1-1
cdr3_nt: TGTGCCAGCAGTCACAGGGATTATACTGAAGCTTTCTTT
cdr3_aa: CASSHRDYTEAFF